This TCR beta chain was documented in a study of T cells in Graves' hyperthyroidism and ophthalmopathy (dated by TCRdb to about 2019). In terms of the full investigation: Peripheral blood samples were taken at the time of initial diagnosis, prior to any treatment. To identify distinguishing TCR V-J signatures, a discovery cohort of about 95 patients was used, comprising fewer than 45 with Graves' ophthalmopathy and 55 to 65 with stable Graves' hyperthyroidism. The study also compared thyroid tissue and blood T-cell repertoires from about 6 Graves' hyperthyroidism patients. The paper describes TCR Vbeta CDR3 sequencing of 140 or so peripheral blood samples, made up of roughly 40 ophthalmopathy patients, 70 to 75 hyperthyroidism patients and 17 progressor patients. Prospective prediction of ophthalmopathy was tested in an independent validation cohort of fewer than 20 hyperthyroidism patients and some 17 patients who later progressed to ophthalmopathy. After blood sampling, hyperthyroidism patients were treated with methimazole at a starting dose of 30 mg daily, and ophthalmopathy patients were treated with high-dose intravenous methylprednisolone. The 75 to 100 discovery patients were randomly split 7:3 into training and test sets. The paper as a whole reports these results and caveats: Sample size was not statistically predetermined, and investigators were not blinded to group allocation. Most expanded thyroid clonotypes (frequency above 0.001) were also found in blood, which suggests that blood repertoires may mirror thyroid immune responses. In cross-validation, a model built on a 13 V-J signature told ophthalmopathy apart from stable hyperthyroidism with approximately 91% sensitivity and roughly 82% specificity, and in testing the same model reached 80%/75%. In validation, the model predicted progression to ophthalmopathy a median of approximately 6.6 months before onset, with about 71% sensitivity and roughly 77% specificity.

This clonotype was detected many times. Its antigen specificity is not known. The input lacks base qualities; no much larger clone sits a single base away. TCR beta CDR3 regions were amplified from RNA transcripts. The TCR CDR3 was subjected to a first round of RT-PCR using the HTBI primer set and the Qiagen OneStep RT-PCR kit. A second multiplex PCR round built the libraries, followed by size selection and purification. Sequencing of the libraries was done on an Illumina HiSeq2000 using paired-end 100 bp reads. From the authors' description of their analysis: SOAPnuke was used to process the raw data, with reads discarded if the reads contained adapters or uncalled bases, had a mean Phred below 15, or lacked an exact constant-primer or identifier match. High-quality paired reads were merged with COPE v1.2.5, and unique nucleotide sequences were defined as clonotypes. MiTCR v1.1 was used to align the clonotypes against IMGT TRBV, TRBD and TRBJ reference segments. Analysis was restricted to V-J combinations with a frequency above 0.0001, which covered roughly 99% of repertoires. A TCS score was defined as the ratio of F50 (clonal expansion) to E x V (chaos), with BLOSUM62-based TCRdist applied between CDR3 peptides within each V-J. Welch's t-statistics and random forest reduced some 510 V-J features to 13, which were used in a naive Bayes classifier (R e1071). The similarity between thyroid and blood repertoires was quantified using the Morisita-Horn index. TCRdb reprocessing: public reads trimmed at Q25 with fastp, clones called with MiXCR, in-frame beta chains kept. Entries that share a CDR3 protein sequence are merged under the most common genes and DNA. Clone size and V and J calls follow TCRdb, not the original study. The sample table shows fewer than 650,000 distinct CDR3 sequences, and about 15% are seen once. Around 4.5% of the sample lies in the top ten.

From cysteine to phenylalanine, the CDR3 is 15 amino acids long. The read is trimmed to its CDR3 DNA, 45 bases read in frame from base 1. Taken from the germline V gene, the CDR1 and CDR2 loops are SGHTA and FQGNSA. V loses 1 base, J loses 2 bases, and the germline ends lie 9 bases apart. Moderately to severely active disease, a Clinical Activity Score of at least 3, a NOSPECS grade of at least 4, and a duration under 3 months were present in ophthalmopathy patients. Any patient with an uncontrolled infection, another autoimmune disease, pregnancy or lactation was excluded. Diagnoses were established on the basis of clinical symptoms, serum thyroxine and TRAb, thyroid ultrasound, and orbital computed tomography. PBMCs were isolated from about 9.1 ml of fresh peripheral blood by Ficoll-Paque density gradient centrifugation. Total RNA was extracted with Trizol reagent, and quality was checked on an Agilent 2100 Bioanalyzer.

Source material: blood. This TCR was sampled from a middle-aged woman with Graves' ophthalmopathy. The chain was built from TRBV7-2 and TRBJ1-3; the D gene cannot be named for sure. The CDR3 reads as follows: CASSLGGTAGNTIYF. The sequenced DNA: TGTGCCAGCAGCTTAGGCGGAACGGCTGGAAACACCATATATTTT.